A single sample gave rise to the 18 T cell receptor beta chains below, sequenced in a study of blood T cell repertoires in COVID-19. Profiled with immunoSEQ multiplex PCR; TCRdb holds only in-frame clones, not every one. The repertoire holds about 48,000 clones, with about nine tenths as singletons. Sequenced material: peripheral blood. Every receptor here comes from a woman at least 80 years old with COVID-19, enrolled during active disease.

The chain carries TRBV5-8 and TRBJ1-5; D not certain. The CDR3 is made up of 15 amino acids. Germline lookup yields CDR1 SGHTS and CDR2 YDEGEE. V lost 0 bases, J lost 5 bases, and 12 bases lay in between. The CDR3 is CASSLGAGRDQPQHF. Here the CDR3 DNA reads TGTGCCAGCAGCTTGGGCGCGGGCAGAGATCAGCCCCAGCATTTT.

This clone was detected many times. The chain recombines TRBV27 with TRBJ1-6; 7 bases agree with TRBD1. CDR3 length: 16 residues. The V gene end was trimmed by 9 bases and the J gene end by 4 bases; junction bases not matched to a gene: 12. Germline CDR1 is MNHEY and CDR2 is SMNVEV (reference sequence). CDR3 amino acids: CASKGAGNSYNSPLHF. The CDR3 DNA reads TGTGCCAGTAAGGGGGCAGGGAACAGTTATAATTCACCCCTCCACTTT.

The genes are TRBV18 and TRBJ1-2, with no clear D. The CDR3 has 13 amino acids. Trimming took 3 bases from V and 6 from J, leaving 11 bases between them. Germline CDR1 KGHSH, CDR2 LQKENI. The CDR3 protein is CASSPPVPDGYTF. The CDR3 DNA is TGTGCCAGCTCACCTCCCGTTCCCGATGGCTACACCTTC.

The chain couples TRBV7-9 to TRBJ1-2, with D unclear. This CDR3 spans 12 amino acids. The V end was cut by 1 base, the J end by 5 bases, with 5 bases between. Germline V CDR1 and CDR2: SEHNR, FQNEAQ (reference sequence). The CDR3 sequence is CASSLDKYGYTF. The DNA of the CDR3 is TGTGCCAGCAGCTTAGACAAGTATGGCTACACCTTC.

J is TRBJ1-5 and V is TRBV27; tentative D call: TRBD1 (5 bases). V was cut by 5 bases and J by 2 bases, with 13 bases left in between. The CDR3 sequence is 15 residues long. Germline values: CDR1 MNHEY, CDR2 SMNVEV (reference sequence). CDR3 coding DNA: TGTGCCAGCAGTCCTCTCGGGACTGGCAATCAGCCCCAGCATTTT. This translates into CASSPLGTGNQPQHF.

This chain links TRBV28 with TRBJ1-2, with D possibly being TRBD1 (6 bases). V shed 7 bases and J shed 6 bases, with 12 bases lying between them. The V gene's germline CDR1 is MDHEN and CDR2 SYDVKM. This CDR3 is built from 12 residues. The CDR3 coding sequence is TGTGCCAGCATGGGGACACTTAATGGCTACACCTTC. This gives the protein CASMGTLNGYTF.

The chain employs TRBV19 and TRBJ2-3; D not resolved. V lost 3 bases to trimming and J lost 4 bases, with 17 bases between them. CDR3 length: 16 amino acids. Germline loops: CDR1 LNHDA, CDR2 SQIVND (reference sequence). Here the CDR3 DNA reads TGTGCCAGTAGTATGACTCGGCAGCCTGGGTCAGATACGCAGTATTTT. Translated: CASSMTRQPGSDTQYF.

The chain joins TRBV6-5 to TRBJ1-2; D uncertain. V was trimmed by 8 bases and J by 4 bases, leaving 11 bases between them. CDR1 MNHEY and CDR2 SVGAGI come from the germline V gene. The CDR3 is 12 amino acids. The CDR3 DNA sequence: TGTGCCAGCGGGAGGGTCGGCTATGGCTACACCTTC. It translates to CASGRVGYGYTF.

This chain links TRBV27 with TRBJ1-1, with 9 bases matching TRBD1. Germline trimming cut 3 bases from V and 0 bases from J; bases unmatched to any gene: 11. In germline, CDR1 is MNHEY, CDR2 SMNVEV (reference sequence). This CDR3 is 18 amino acids long. In nucleotides, the CDR3 is TGTGCCAGCAGTTTTCGGCTTTGGACAGGGGCTATGAACACTGAAGCTTTCTTT. This translates into CASSFRLWTGAMNTEAFF.

The V gene is TRBV5-6, the J gene TRBJ2-7; a possible D gene is TRBD1 (6 bases). The germline CDR1 and CDR2 sequences are SGHDT and YYEEEE. This CDR3 region has 15 residues. V was trimmed by 4 bases and J by 2 bases, leaving 16 bases between them. The CDR3 loop is CASSRGPGVTYEQYF. CDR3 in DNA: TGTGCCAGCAGCCGGGGTCCAGGGGTCACCTACGAGCAGTACTTC. Filled out from reference TRBV5-6 and TRBJ2-7, the complete variable domain reads DAGVTQSPTHLIKTRGQQVTLRCSPKSGHDTVSWYQQALGQGPQFIFQYYEEEERQRGNFPDRFSGHQFPNYSSELNVNALLLGDSALYLCASSRGPGVTYEQYFGPGTRLTVT.

This chain uses TRBV30 with TRBJ1-3; TRBD1 matches at 9 bases. The CDR3 is 15 residues long. V trimming: 1 base; J trimming: 1 base; junction bases outside the gene matches: 2. Germline CDR1 is GTSNPN and CDR2 is SVGIG (reference sequence). The CDR3 DNA sequence: TGTGCCTGGAGTGCCGACAGGGGGTCTGGAAACACCATATATTTT. Translation gives CAWSADRGSGNTIYF.

This chain uses TRBV11-1 with TRBJ2-1, with 7 bases fitting TRBD1. CDR3 length: 16 amino acids. CDR1 is SGHAT, CDR2 FQDESV, per germline (reference sequence). J lost 4 bases, V lost 2 bases, and 8 bases had no gene match. The CDR3 loop is CASSLFVNRGYNEQFF. As DNA, the CDR3 is TGTGCCAGCAGCTTATTCGTTAACAGGGGTTACAATGAGCAGTTCTTC.

The CDR3 sequence is CASKKQGAANEKLFF. The CDR3 region has the DNA TGTGCCAGCAAAAAACAGGGGGCCGCTAATGAAAAACTGTTTTTT. J is TRBJ1-4 and V is TRBV27, with 9 bases matching TRBD1. The CDR3 covers 15 residues. V shed 7 bases, J shed 3 bases, and the junction held 6 bases outside the gene matches. CDR1 and CDR2 (germline): MNHEY, SMNVEV (reference sequence).

In its sample, this clone ranks as medium-sized. V usage is TRBV27 and J usage is TRBJ1-3, with D perhaps matching TRBD1 (6 bases). The CDR3 consists of 14 residues. Per the germline V gene, CDR1 is MNHEY and CDR2 is SMNVEV (reference sequence). Trimming removed 6 bases from V and 3 bases from J, with 12 bases in between. The CDR3 sequence is CASRSRGIGNTIYF. DNA for the CDR3: TGTGCCAGCAGGAGTAGGGGGATTGGAAACACCATATATTTT.

V gene TRBV19 combines with J gene TRBJ2-2; TRBD1 is a possible D gene (5 bases). The CDR3 covers 15 residues. V lost 9 bases, J lost 0 bases, and 14 bases lay in between. Germline assignment: CDR1 LNHDA and CDR2 SQIVND (reference sequence). The CDR3 sequence: CASGAGNANTGELFF. In nucleotides, the CDR3 is TGTGCCAGCGGAGCAGGGAACGCGAACACCGGGGAGCTGTTTTTT.

V usage is TRBV16 and J usage is TRBJ1-2; D may be TRBD1 (6 bases). This CDR3 is 16 amino acids long. Trimming removed 4 bases from V and 4 bases from J, with 19 bases in between. Germline values: CDR1 KGHSY, CDR2 FQNENV. CDR3 sequence (DNA): TGTGCCAGCAGCCCAACCACGGACAGTCTCTCCTATGGCTACACCTTC. Residues: CASSPTTDSLSYGYTF. The full variable domain, rest sourced from reference TRBV16 and TRBJ1-2, is GEEVAQTPKHLVRGEGQKAKLYCAPIKGHSYVFWYQQVLKNEFKFLISFQNENVFDETGMPKERFSAKCLPNSPCSLEIQATKLEDSAVYFCASSPTTDSLSYGYTFGSGTRLTVV.

This clone was picked up one time. This chain links TRBV10-2 with TRBJ2-3; perhaps TRBD2 as D (6 bases). The CDR3 is 15 amino acids. Per the germline V gene, CDR1 is WSHSY and CDR2 is SAAADI. Trimming shortened V by 3 bases and J by 2 bases, and 12 bases separated the two germline ends. CDR3 nucleotide sequence: TGCGCCAGCAGTGATAGCGGATTGCCCACAGATACGCAGTATTTT. It specifies CASSDSGLPTDTQYF.

This chain connects TRBV27 to TRBJ1-3, with a tentative D call TRBD1 (5 bases). V was shortened by 8 bases and J by 3 bases, with 14 bases between the two germline ends. The CDR3 extends over 14 amino acids. The V gene's germline CDR1 is MNHEY and CDR2 SMNVEV (reference sequence). The CDR3 region is CASQAGGGGNTIYF. DNA of the CDR3: TGTGCCAGCCAGGCGGGGGGAGGTGGAAACACCATATATTTT.